The 11 T cell receptor beta chains below come from one sample, sequenced in a study of blood T cell repertoires in COVID-19 (dated by TCRdb to 2018 to 2021). The method was the immunoSEQ multiplex PCR assay. This is the immuneACCESS table as TCRdb keeps it, with only in-frame sequences that have V and J called. A part of the clones is gone; compared with another copy, unresolved V genes explain less than half, and the rest is unexplained. A total of approximately 140,000 clones appear in this sample, 80% to 90% of them only once. Jointly, the top ten make up 2.5% to 4% of the sample. The specimen sequenced was peripheral blood. The source of these receptors is a man in his 70s with acute or convalescent COVID-19.

The gene calls are TRBV6-5 and TRBJ2-1; 9 positions agree with TRBD1. Germline CDR1 is MNHEY and CDR2 is SVGAGI. With V trimmed by 7 bases and J by 5 bases, 3 bases remained unmatched. The CDR3 loop spans 13 amino acids. CDR3 in DNA: TGTGCCAGCACTGGACAGGGGAACAATGAGCAGTTCTTC. Encoded protein: CASTGQGNNEQFF.

The gene calls are TRBV15 and TRBJ2-3; 7 nucleotides align to TRBD2. Per the germline V gene, CDR1 is LNHNV and CDR2 is YYDKDF (reference sequence). Trimming took 2 bases from V and 1 from J; bases not matched to a gene: 3. The CDR3 has 15 amino acids. Written as DNA, the CDR3 is TGTGCCACCAGCAGACAGGGAGGGGGCACAGATACGCAGTATTTT. Translating it yields CATSRQGGGTDTQYF.

V gene TRBV9 combines with J gene TRBJ2-7; D gene uncertain. CDR1 and CDR2 from the germline V gene are SGDLS and YYNGEE. V was trimmed by 0 bases and J by 1 base, leaving 11 bases between them. The CDR3 consists of 15 residues. The DNA for the CDR3 is TGTGCCAGCAGCGTAGCTGATTCAGTTTCCTACGAGCAGTACTTC. It codes for CASSVADSVSYEQYF.

The sample holds a few counts of this clone. The rearrangement links TRBV4-2 to TRBJ1-5; D is unresolved. V was clipped by 1 base and J by 4 bases, with 8 bases between them. Germline V gives CDR1 LGHNA, CDR2 YNFKEQ. This CDR3 has 14 amino acids. CDR3 coding DNA: TGTGCCAGCAGCCAAGGGCAGGTAAATCAGCCCCAGCATTTT. Residues: CASSQGQVNQPQHF.

The genes are TRBV5-1 and TRBJ1-2; D is perhaps TRBD1 (6 bases). The CDR3 length is 15 residues. V was trimmed by 0 bases and J by 6 bases, leaving 15 bases between them. Per the germline V gene, CDR1 is SGHRS and CDR2 is YFSETQ. CDR3 in amino acids: CASSLEGRGVDGYTF. For the CDR3, the DNA is TGCGCCAGCAGCTTGGAGGGCAGGGGAGTCGATGGCTACACCTTC.

The chain employs TRBV27 and TRBJ1-1; 7 bases fit TRBD1. V was pared by 5 bases and J by 2 bases, with 5 bases of the junction left unmatched. Germline V gene lookup returns CDR1 MNHEY and CDR2 SMNVEV (reference sequence). This CDR3 region has 14 residues. CDR3 DNA sequence: TGTGCCAGCAGTCCCGGGACAGTTAACACTGAAGCTTTCTTT. Translation gives CASSPGTVNTEAFF.

The chain has TRBV28 and TRBJ2-5; 11 positions agree with TRBD2. J gave up 5 bases and V 5 bases, and 7 bases lay outside the gene matches. Germline V lookup: CDR1 MDHEN, CDR2 SYDVKM. CDR3 length: 15 residues. CDR3 residues: CASSKLAGVWETQYF. The CDR3, as DNA: TGTGCCAGCAGTAAACTAGCGGGAGTCTGGGAGACCCAGTACTTC. Drawing the rest from reference TRBV28 and TRBJ2-5, the complete variable domain is DVKVTQSSRYLVKRTGEKVFLECVQDMDHENMFWYRQDPGLGLRLIYFSYDVKMKEKGDIPEGYSVSREKKERFSLILESASTNQTSMYLCASSKLAGVWETQYFGPGTRLLVL.

The V call is TRBV15, the J call TRBJ2-7; 11 bases are a match to TRBD2. Trimming took 0 bases from V and 3 from J; bases not matched to a gene: 7. CDR1 is LNHNV, CDR2 YYDKDF, per germline (reference sequence). This CDR3 has 17 residues. For the CDR3, the DNA is TGTGCCACCAGCAGAGAAGGGACTAGCGGTACCCACTACGAGCAGTACTTC. This translates into CATSREGTSGTHYEQYF.

The rearrangement links TRBV28 to TRBJ1-5; 9 bases match TRBD1. V gave up 10 bases and J gave up 7 bases; unmatched junction bases: 5. From germline, CDR1 is MDHEN and CDR2 SYDVKM. The CDR3 is 12 residues long. The CDR3 DNA is TGTGCCACTACAGGGGGCCGGCAGCCCCAGCATTTT. It is translated as CATTGGRQPQHF. Using reference TRBV28 and TRBJ1-5 for the parts outside the CDR3, the full variable domain is DVKVTQSSRYLVKRTGEKVFLECVQDMDHENMFWYRQDPGLGLRLIYFSYDVKMKEKGDIPEGYSVSREKKERFSLILESASTNQTSMYLCATTGGRQPQHFGDGTRLSIL.

V and J are TRBV28 and TRBJ1-2; 9 bases are shared with TRBD1. Looked up from germline, CDR1 is MDHEN and CDR2 is SYDVKM. The V gene end was trimmed by 6 bases and the J gene end by 8 bases; junction bases not matched to a gene: 10. CDR3 length: 14 amino acids. CDR3 sequence: CASSRVDRGSGYTF. CDR3 DNA sequence: TGTGCCAGCAGCCGCGTAGACAGGGGGTCGGGCTACACCTTC.

This clone has a single count. The rearrangement uses TRBV2 and TRBJ1-2; 7 nucleotides align to TRBD1. This CDR3 is built from 14 residues. Germline V gene lookup returns CDR1 SNHLY and CDR2 FYNNEI. Losses at the gene ends were 3 bases for V and 5 bases for J; bases not matched to a gene: 6. CDR3 sequence: CASSETGSGYGYTF. The CDR3 DNA is TGTGCCAGCAGTGAGACAGGGTCGGGGTATGGCTACACCTTC.